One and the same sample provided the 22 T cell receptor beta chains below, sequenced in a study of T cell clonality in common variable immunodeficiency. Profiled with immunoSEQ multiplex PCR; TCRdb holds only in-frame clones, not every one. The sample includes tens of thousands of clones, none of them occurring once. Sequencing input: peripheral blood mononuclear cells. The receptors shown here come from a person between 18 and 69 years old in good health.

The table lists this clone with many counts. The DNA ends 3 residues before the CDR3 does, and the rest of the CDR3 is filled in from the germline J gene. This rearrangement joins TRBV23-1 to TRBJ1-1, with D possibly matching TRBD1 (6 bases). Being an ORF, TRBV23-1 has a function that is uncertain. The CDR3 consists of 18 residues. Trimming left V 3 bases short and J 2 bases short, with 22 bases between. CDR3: CASSHPHQQGQLNTEAFF. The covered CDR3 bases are TGCGCCAGCAGTCACCCTCACCAACAGGGACAACTTAACACTGAA.

This CDR3 is CASSNSGGASDTYTF. CDR3 DNA (partial): TGTGCCAGCTCCAATAGCGGGGGCGCCAGCGATACC. The chain carries TRBV18 and TRBJ1-2; TRBD1 is a possible D gene (6 bases). The DNA ends 3 residues before the CDR3 does, and the rest of the CDR3 is filled in from the germline J gene. Germline V lookup: CDR1 KGHSH, CDR2 LQKENI. The CDR3 extends over 15 amino acids.

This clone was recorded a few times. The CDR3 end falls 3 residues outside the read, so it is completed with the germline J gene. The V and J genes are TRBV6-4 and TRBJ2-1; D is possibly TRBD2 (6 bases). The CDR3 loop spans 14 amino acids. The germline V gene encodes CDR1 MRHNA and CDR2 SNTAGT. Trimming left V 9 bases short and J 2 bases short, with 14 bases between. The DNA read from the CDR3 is TGTGCCAGTCCGGACCCGGGGGCCTACAATGAG. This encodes CASPDPGAYNE. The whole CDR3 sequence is CASPDPGAYNEQFF.

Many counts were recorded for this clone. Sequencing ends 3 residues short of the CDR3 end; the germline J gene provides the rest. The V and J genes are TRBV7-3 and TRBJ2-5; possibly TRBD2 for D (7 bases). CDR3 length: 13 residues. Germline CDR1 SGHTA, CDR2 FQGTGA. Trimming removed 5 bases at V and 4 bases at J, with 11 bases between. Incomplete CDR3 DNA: TGTGCCAGCAGCCCCGGGGGGCGAGAGACC. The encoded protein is CASSPGGRET. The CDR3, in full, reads CASSPGGRETQYF. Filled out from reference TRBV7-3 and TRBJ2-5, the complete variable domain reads GAGVSQTPSNKVTEKGKYVELRCDPISGHTALYWYRQSLGQGPEFLIYFQGTGAADDSGLPNDRFFAVRPEGSVSTLKIQRTERGDSAVYLCASSPGGRETQYFGPGTRLLVL.

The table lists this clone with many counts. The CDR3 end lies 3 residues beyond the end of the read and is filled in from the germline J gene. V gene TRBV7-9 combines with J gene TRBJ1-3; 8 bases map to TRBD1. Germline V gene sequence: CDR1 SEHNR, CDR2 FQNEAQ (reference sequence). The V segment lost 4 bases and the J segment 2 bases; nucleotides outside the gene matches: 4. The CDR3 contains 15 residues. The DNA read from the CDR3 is TGTGCCAGCAGCTCTCAGGGGGCGGCTGGAAACACC. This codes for CASSSQGAAGNT. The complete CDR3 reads CASSSQGAAGNTIYF.

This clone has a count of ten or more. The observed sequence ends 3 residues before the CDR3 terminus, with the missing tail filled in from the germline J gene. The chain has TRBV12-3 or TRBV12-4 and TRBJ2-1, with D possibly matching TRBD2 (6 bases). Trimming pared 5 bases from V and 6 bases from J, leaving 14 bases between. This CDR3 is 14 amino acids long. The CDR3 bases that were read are TGTGCCAGCAGTGGACCTGGGACTCTCAATGAG. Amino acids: CASSGPGTLNE. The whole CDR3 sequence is CASSGPGTLNEQFF.

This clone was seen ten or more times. Incomplete CDR3 DNA: TGTGCCAGCAGCTTAGCTTGGGCGGGCATGGAGACC. It translates to CASSLAWAGMET. The CDR3 in its entirety is CASSLAWAGMETQYF. The chain links TRBV7-2 to TRBJ2-5, with D possibly TRBD2 on 5 matching bases. The read halts 3 residues ahead of the CDR3 end, with the missing end drawn from the germline J gene. CDR3 length: 15 residues. The V end was cut by 0 bases, the J end by 5 bases, with 13 bases between. Germline lookup yields CDR1 SGHTA and CDR2 FQGNSA.

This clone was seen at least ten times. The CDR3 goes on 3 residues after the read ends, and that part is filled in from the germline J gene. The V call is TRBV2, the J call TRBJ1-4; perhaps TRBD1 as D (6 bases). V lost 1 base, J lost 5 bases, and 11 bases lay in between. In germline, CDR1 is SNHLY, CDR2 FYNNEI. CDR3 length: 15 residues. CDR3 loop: CASSEGARGNEKLFF. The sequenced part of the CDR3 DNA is TGTGCCAGCAGTGAAGGGGCCAGGGGAAATGAAAAA.

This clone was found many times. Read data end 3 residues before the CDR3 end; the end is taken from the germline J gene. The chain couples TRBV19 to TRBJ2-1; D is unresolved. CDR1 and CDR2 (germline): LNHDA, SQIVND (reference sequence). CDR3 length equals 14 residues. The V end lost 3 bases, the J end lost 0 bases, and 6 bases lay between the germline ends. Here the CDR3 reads CASSIQSSYNEQFF. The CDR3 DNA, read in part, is TGTGCCAGTAGTATTCAGAGCTCCTACAATGAG.

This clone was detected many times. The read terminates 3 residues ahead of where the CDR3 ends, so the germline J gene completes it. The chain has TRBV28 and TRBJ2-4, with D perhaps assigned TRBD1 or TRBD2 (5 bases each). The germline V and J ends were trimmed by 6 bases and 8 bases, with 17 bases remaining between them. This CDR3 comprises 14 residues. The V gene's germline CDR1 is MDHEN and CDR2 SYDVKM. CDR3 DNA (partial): TGTGCCAGCAGCCTGACTCGGCGAGGGGACATT. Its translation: CASSLTRRGDI. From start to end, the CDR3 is CASSLTRRGDIQYF.

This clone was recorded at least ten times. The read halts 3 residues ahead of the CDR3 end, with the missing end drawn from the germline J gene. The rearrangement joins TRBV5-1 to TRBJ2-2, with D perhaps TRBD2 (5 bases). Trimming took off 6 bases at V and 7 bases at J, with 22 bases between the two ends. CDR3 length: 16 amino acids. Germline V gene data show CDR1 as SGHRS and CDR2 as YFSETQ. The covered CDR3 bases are TGCGCCAGCACCCCAACGGCTAGCTCGGGTCACGGGGAG. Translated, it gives CASTPTASSGHGE. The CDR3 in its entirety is CASTPTASSGHGELFF.

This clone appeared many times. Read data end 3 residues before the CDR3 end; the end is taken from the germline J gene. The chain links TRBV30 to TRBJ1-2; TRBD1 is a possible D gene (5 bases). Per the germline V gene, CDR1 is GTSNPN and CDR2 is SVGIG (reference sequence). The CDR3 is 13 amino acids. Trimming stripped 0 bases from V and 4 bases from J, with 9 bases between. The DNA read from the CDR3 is TGTGCCTGGAGTGTAGGGGAGCGCTATGGC. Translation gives CAWSVGERYG. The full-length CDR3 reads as CAWSVGERYGYTF.

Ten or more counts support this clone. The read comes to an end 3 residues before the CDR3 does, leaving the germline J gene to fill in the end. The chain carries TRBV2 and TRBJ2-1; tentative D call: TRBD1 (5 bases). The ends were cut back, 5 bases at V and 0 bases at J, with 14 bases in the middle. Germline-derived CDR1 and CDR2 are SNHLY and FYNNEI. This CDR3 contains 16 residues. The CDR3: CASSSPQASSYNEQFF. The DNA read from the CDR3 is TGTGCCAGCAGTTCACCACAGGCTAGCTCCTACAATGAG.

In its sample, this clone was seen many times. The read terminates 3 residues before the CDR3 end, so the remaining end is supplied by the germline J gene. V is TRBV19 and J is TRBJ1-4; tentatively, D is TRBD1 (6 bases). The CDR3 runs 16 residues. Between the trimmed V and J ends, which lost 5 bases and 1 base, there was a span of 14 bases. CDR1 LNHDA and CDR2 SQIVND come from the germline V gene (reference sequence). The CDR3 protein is CASSDQQGQTNEKLFF. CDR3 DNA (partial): TGTGCCAGTAGTGACCAACAGGGACAAACTAATGAAAAA.

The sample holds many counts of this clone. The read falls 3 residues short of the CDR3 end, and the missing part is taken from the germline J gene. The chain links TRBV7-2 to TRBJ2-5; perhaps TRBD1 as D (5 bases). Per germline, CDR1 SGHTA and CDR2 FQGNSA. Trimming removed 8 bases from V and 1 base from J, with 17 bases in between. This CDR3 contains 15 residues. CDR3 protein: CASRSDTAVQETQYF. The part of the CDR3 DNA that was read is TGTGCCAGCCGTTCGGACACCGCGGTCCAAGAGACC.

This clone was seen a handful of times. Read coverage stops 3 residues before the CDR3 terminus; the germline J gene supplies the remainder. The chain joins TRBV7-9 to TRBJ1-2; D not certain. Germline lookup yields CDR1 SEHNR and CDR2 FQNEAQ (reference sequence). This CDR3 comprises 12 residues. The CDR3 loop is CASSLLDPAYTF. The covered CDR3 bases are TGTGCCAGCAGCTTACTAGACCCCGCC.

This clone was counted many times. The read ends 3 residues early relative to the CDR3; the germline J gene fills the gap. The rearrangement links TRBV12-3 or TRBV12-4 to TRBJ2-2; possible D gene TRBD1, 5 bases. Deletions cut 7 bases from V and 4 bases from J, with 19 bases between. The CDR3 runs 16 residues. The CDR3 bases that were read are TGTGCCAGCACAAGATCCCAAACAAGGGGCACCGGGGAG. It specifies CASTRSQTRGTGE. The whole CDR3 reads CASTRSQTRGTGELFF.

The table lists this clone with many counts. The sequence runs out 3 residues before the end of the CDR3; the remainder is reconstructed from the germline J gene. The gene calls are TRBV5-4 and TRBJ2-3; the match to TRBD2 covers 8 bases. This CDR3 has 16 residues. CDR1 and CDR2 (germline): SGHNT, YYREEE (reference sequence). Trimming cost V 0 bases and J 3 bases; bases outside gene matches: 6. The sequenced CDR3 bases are TGTGCCAGCAGCTTGGCCGCGACTAGCGAGACAGATACG. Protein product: CASSLAATSETDT. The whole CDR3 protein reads CASSLAATSETDTQYF.

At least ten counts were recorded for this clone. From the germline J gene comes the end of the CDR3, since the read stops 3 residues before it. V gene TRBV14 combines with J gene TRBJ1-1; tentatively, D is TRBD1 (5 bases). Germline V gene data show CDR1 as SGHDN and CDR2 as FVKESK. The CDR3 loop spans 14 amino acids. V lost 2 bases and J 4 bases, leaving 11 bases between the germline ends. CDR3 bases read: TGTGCCAGCAGCCAATTTTCAGGGTTCACTGAA. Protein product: CASSQFSGFTE. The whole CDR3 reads CASSQFSGFTEAFF.

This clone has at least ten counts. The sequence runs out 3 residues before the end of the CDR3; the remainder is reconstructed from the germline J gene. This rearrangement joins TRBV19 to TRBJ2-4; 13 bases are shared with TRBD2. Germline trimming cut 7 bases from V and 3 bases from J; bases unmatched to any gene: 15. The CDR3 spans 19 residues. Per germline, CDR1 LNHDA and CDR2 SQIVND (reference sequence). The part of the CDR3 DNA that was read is TGTGCCAGTACCCCAGGGACTAGCGGGAATGGTAGCGGCAAAAACATT. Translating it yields CASTPGTSGNGSGKNI. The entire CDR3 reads CASTPGTSGNGSGKNIQYF.

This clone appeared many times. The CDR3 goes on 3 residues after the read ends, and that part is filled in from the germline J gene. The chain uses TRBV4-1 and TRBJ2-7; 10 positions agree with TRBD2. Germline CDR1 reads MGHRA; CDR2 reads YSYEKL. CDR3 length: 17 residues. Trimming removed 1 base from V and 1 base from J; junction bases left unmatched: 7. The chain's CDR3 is CASSQVTLAGQSYEQYF. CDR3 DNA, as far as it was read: TGCGCCAGCAGCCAAGTAACACTAGCGGGACAATCCTACGAG.

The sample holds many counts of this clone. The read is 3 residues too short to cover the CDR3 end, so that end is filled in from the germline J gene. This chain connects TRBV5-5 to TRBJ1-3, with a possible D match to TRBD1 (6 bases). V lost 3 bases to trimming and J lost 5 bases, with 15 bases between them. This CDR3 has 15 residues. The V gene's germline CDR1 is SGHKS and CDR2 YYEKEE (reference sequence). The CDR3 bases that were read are TGTGCCAGCAGCTGGGGGGGCCAGACCAGAAACACC. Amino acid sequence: CASSWGGQTRNT. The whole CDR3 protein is CASSWGGQTRNTIYF.